Following are 23 T cell receptor beta chains from one sample sequenced in a study of blood T cell repertoires in COVID-19 (dated by TCRdb to the early 2020s). Preparation of the library involved the immunoSEQ multiplex PCR assay. TCRdb mirrors the immuneACCESS table, restricted to in-frame sequences. Some clones are absent from its copies; in checked studies, under half trace to an unresolved V gene, and the reason for the others is unknown. The sample data list some 330,000 clones, and roughly 88% of these were observed just once. Approximately 4% of the sample goes to the ten largest clones. The sample comprised peripheral blood. These receptors were collected from a woman aged 50 to 60 with active or convalescent COVID-19.

The V call is TRBV5-4, the J call TRBJ1-6; D possibly corresponds to TRBD1 (5 bases). The CDR3 has 15 residues. Germline V CDR1 and CDR2: SGHNT, YYREEE (reference sequence). With 0 bases removed from V and 6 bases from J, the gap between germline ends came to 10 bases. CDR3 protein: CASSLGGGANSPLHF. CDR3 DNA sequence: TGTGCCAGCAGCTTGGGGGGGGGAGCTAATTCACCCCTCCACTTT. The whole variable domain, remainder taken from reference TRBV5-4 and TRBJ1-6, is ETGVTQSPTHLIKTRGQQVTLRCSSQSGHNTVSWYQQALGQGPQFIFQYYREEENGRGNFPPRFSGLQFPNYSSELNVNALELDDSALYLCASSLGGGANSPLHFGNGTRLTVT.

V and J are TRBV19 and TRBJ1-2, with 7 bases that match TRBD1. The germline V gene encodes CDR1 LNHDA and CDR2 SQIVND (reference sequence). Unmatched junction bases numbered 8, after V lost 3 bases and J lost 7 bases. CDR3 length: 14 amino acids. The CDR3 spells CASSIFGQAGGYTF. The CDR3 DNA reads as TGTGCCAGTAGTATTTTTGGACAGGCTGGTGGCTACACCTTC.

The chain uses TRBV7-3 and TRBJ1-6, with 7 bases fitting TRBD1. The CDR3 spans 14 residues. Germline trimming cut 5 bases from V and 7 bases from J; bases unmatched to any gene: 5. Germline-derived CDR1 and CDR2 are SGHTA and FQGTGA. The CDR3 nucleotides read TGTGCCAGCAGCCTCGGACAGGTCAATTCACCCCTCCACTTT. As protein: CASSLGQVNSPLHF.

A single count supports this clone. For the CDR3, the DNA is TGCGCCAGCAGCTTGGCCGGCGACAGGAAGGCCTACGAGCAGTACTTC. It specifies CASSLAGDRKAYEQYF. J is TRBJ2-7 and V is TRBV5-1; D is possibly TRBD1 (6 bases). Germline V gene data show CDR1 as SGHRS and CDR2 as YFSETQ. CDR3 length: 16 amino acids. V lost 0 bases and J lost 2, with 15 bases in between. Using reference TRBV5-1 and TRBJ2-7 for the parts outside the CDR3, the full variable domain is KAGVTQTPRYLIKTRGQQVTLSCSPISGHRSVSWYQQTPGQGLQFLFEYFSETQRNKGNFPGRFSGRQFSNSRSEMNVSTLELGDSALYLCASSLAGDRKAYEQYFGPGTRLTVT.

The genes are TRBV6-2 or TRBV6-3 and TRBJ2-1, with D perhaps matching TRBD2 (5 bases). The CDR3 is 16 residues long. Deletions cut 2 bases from V and 0 bases from J, with 11 bases between. Germline V CDR1 and CDR2: MNHEY, SVGEGT. The CDR3 DNA follows: TGTGCCAGCAGTTACATGATAGAGGGCTCCTACAATGAGCAGTTCTTC. Protein sequence: CASSYMIEGSYNEQFF.

The V and J genes are TRBV5-1 and TRBJ2-7; the match to TRBD1 covers 7 bases. Germline assignment: CDR1 SGHRS and CDR2 YFSETQ. CDR3 length: 14 amino acids. V trimming: 0 bases; J trimming: 3 bases; junction bases outside the gene matches: 3. CDR3 sequence (DNA): TGCGCCAGCAGCTTGGAGGGGGCAGACTACGAGCAGTACTTC. It codes for CASSLEGADYEQYF. Full variable domain (missing parts from reference TRBV5-1 and TRBJ2-7): KAGVTQTPRYLIKTRGQQVTLSCSPISGHRSVSWYQQTPGQGLQFLFEYFSETQRNKGNFPGRFSGRQFSNSRSEMNVSTLELGDSALYLCASSLEGADYEQYFGPGTRLTVT.

The J gene is TRBJ1-1, the V gene TRBV10-3, with 7 bases that match TRBD1. CDR1 is ENHRY and CDR2 is SYGVKD in the germline V gene. The V and J ends lost 7 bases and 6 bases, in that order; junction bases with no gene match: 8. This CDR3 comprises 13 residues. The CDR3 DNA reads TGTGCCATCAAGAAAGACAGGGTGGCTGAAGCTTTCTTT. Translated: CAIKKDRVAEAFF.

The rearrangement joins TRBV4-1 to TRBJ1-2; weak D call: TRBD1 (6 bases). CDR1 and CDR2 (germline): MGHRA, YSYEKL. Trimming left V 0 bases short and J 8 bases short, with 16 bases between. The CDR3 contains 15 residues. The CDR3 region is CASSQDGQWGQGYTF. The CDR3, as DNA: TGCGCCAGCAGCCAAGATGGACAGTGGGGTCAGGGCTACACCTTC.

V gene TRBV7-2 combines with J gene TRBJ1-1, with TRBD1 matching 9 bases. Trimming took 3 bases from V and 3 from J; bases not matched to a gene: 8. Per germline, CDR1 SGHTA and CDR2 FQGNSA. The CDR3 runs to 16 residues. CDR3 residues: CASSLLGQGTDTEAFF. The CDR3 nucleotides read TGTGCCAGCAGCTTGCTCGGACAGGGGACGGACACTGAAGCTTTCTTT. Based on the CDR3 plus reference TRBV7-2 and TRBJ1-1, the full variable domain is GAGVSQSPSNKVTEKGKDVELRCDPISGHTALYWYRQSLGQGLEFLIYFQGNSAPDKSGLPSDRFSAERTGGSVSTLTIQRTQQEDSAVYLCASSLLGQGTDTEAFFGQGTRLTVV.

About this clone itself: This may stem from a read error, because a much larger clone lies one nucleotide away. This CDR3 is also generated by other DNA sequences in the sample. This chain links TRBV12-3 or TRBV12-4 with TRBJ2-7; D ambiguous. Trimming stripped 6 bases from V and 0 bases from J, with 6 bases between. The CDR3 has 12 residues. The CDR3, as DNA: TGTGCCAGCAGCCCGAGCTCCTACGAGCAGTACTTC. Its protein is CASSPSSYEQYF.

The V gene is TRBV7-8, the J gene TRBJ2-5; D may be TRBD1 (5 bases). Deletions cut 3 bases from V and 1 base from J, with 12 bases between. Germline V gene lookup returns CDR1 SGHVS and CDR2 FQNEAQ. The CDR3 has 15 amino acids. The CDR3 region has the DNA TGTGCCAGCAGCTTTCATGCGGACATCCAAGAGACCCAGTACTTC. Translation gives CASSFHADIQETQYF.

The V call is TRBV19, the J call TRBJ2-1, with TRBD2 identical over 8 bases. With 7 bases clipped from V and 2 bases from J, the junction kept 7 bases outside the gene matches. The germline CDR1 and CDR2 sequences are LNHDA and SQIVND (reference sequence). CDR3 size: 15 residues. The CDR3 loop reads CASTPGLVPYNEQFF. In nucleotides, the CDR3 is TGTGCCAGTACCCCGGGACTAGTGCCCTACAATGAGCAGTTCTTC.

The chain carries TRBV11-2 and TRBJ1-1; tentative D call: TRBD1 (6 bases). This CDR3 region has 14 residues. Germline CDR1 is SGHAT and CDR2 is FQNNGV. V was clipped by 5 bases and J by 5 bases, with 15 bases between them. CDR3 loop: CASSRGGRETEAFF. In DNA, the CDR3 is TGTGCCAGCAGCCGAGGGGGGAGGGAGACTGAAGCTTTCTTT.

The table lists this clone with a count of one. V is TRBV5-4 and J is TRBJ2-2, with 7 positions matching TRBD2. The CDR3 has 15 residues. Germline CDR1 reads SGHNT; CDR2 reads YYREEE (reference sequence). V was pared by 0 bases and J by 3 bases, with 2 bases of the junction left unmatched. The CDR3: CASSLGGGYTGELFF. CDR3 coding DNA: TGTGCCAGCAGCTTGGGCGGGGGTTACACCGGGGAGCTGTTTTTT.

This chain links TRBV18 with TRBJ1-1, with 10 bases aligning to TRBD1. The trim removed 3 bases at V and 5 bases at J, leaving 6 bases unmatched. There are 15 residues in the CDR3. CDR1 is KGHSH, CDR2 LQKENI, per germline. The DNA for the CDR3 is TGTGCCAGCTCACCCTCCGGGACAGGGGTAACTGAAGCTTTCTTT. Amino acids: CASSPSGTGVTEAFF.

The chain combines TRBV28 with TRBJ2-6; D unclear. CDR1 is MDHEN and CDR2 is SYDVKM in the germline V gene. The V and J ends lost 7 bases and 0 bases respectively, with 7 bases between them. The CDR3 is made up of 14 amino acids. Written as DNA, the CDR3 is TGTGCCAGCACCGCGTACTCTGGGGCCAACGTCCTGACTTTC. Translation gives CASTAYSGANVLTF.

The chain uses TRBV30 and TRBJ2-7; no clear D. The CDR3 is made up of 13 amino acids. CDR1 and CDR2 from the germline V gene are GTSNPN and SVGIG (reference sequence). With 2 bases removed from V and 3 bases from J, the gap between germline ends came to 11 bases. Written as DNA, the CDR3 is TGTGCCTGGAGTTTTCCCCCCATCTACGAGCAGTACTTC. Protein: CAWSFPPIYEQYF.

The chain couples TRBV12-5 to TRBJ2-1; 13 bases agree with TRBD2. Germline V gene lookup returns CDR1 LGHNT and CDR2 FRNRAP. There are 16 residues in the CDR3. Unmatched junction bases numbered 9, after V lost 6 bases and J lost 7 bases. In DNA form, the CDR3 reads TGTGCTAGTGGGTGGACTAGCGGGGGAAGTCGGAATGAGCAGTTCTTC. This translates into CASGWTSGGSRNEQFF. Full variable domain (missing parts from reference TRBV12-5 and TRBJ2-1): DARVTQTPRHKVTEMGQEVTMRCQPILGHNTVFWYRQTMMQGLELLAYFRNRAPLDDSGMPKDRFSAEMPDATLATLKIQPSEPRDSAVYFCASGWTSGGSRNEQFFGPGTRLTVL.

The chain has TRBV18 and TRBJ1-1; TRBD1 agrees at 7 bases. CDR3 length: 14 residues. CDR1 and CDR2 (germline): KGHSH, LQKENI. V was clipped by 1 base and J by 4 bases; unmatched bases: 3. The CDR3 region has the DNA TGTGCCAGCTCACCACAGGGGGCCAGCACTGAAGCTTTCTTT. The encoded protein is CASSPQGASTEAFF.

The chain joins TRBV7-2 to TRBJ2-5; no clear D. Germline V gene lookup returns CDR1 SGHTA and CDR2 FQGNSA. Trimming shortened V by 6 bases and J by 5 bases, and 10 bases separated the two germline ends. This CDR3 region has 12 residues. The CDR3 loop reads CASRRSSETQYF. The CDR3 bases are TGTGCCAGCAGGCGGAGTTCGGAGACCCAGTACTTC.

The chain couples TRBV6-2 or TRBV6-3 to TRBJ1-1; possible D gene TRBD1, 6 bases. Germline V gene sequence: CDR1 MNHEY, CDR2 SVGEGT. V dropped 6 bases and J dropped 1 base, with 12 bases sitting between them. The CDR3 is 14 amino acids. CDR3 in DNA: TGTGCCAGCAGCCGCCCGACAGGGAACACTGAAGCTTTCTTT. Translating it yields CASSRPTGNTEAFF.

V and J are TRBV3-1 (or the pseudogene TRBV3-2) and TRBJ2-7; TRBD2 agrees at 9 bases. The CDR3 consists of 15 residues. The germline V gene has CDR1 LGHDT and CDR2 YNNKEL (reference sequence). The junction had 9 bases not matched to a gene; V was cut back by 3 bases and J by 6 bases. The CDR3 loop is CASSHTRGGTSEQYF. The CDR3 DNA follows: TGTGCCAGCAGCCACACGCGGGGGGGCACGTCCGAGCAGTACTTC.

The gene calls are TRBV9 and TRBJ2-3, with 10 bases that match TRBD2. CDR1 is SGDLS, CDR2 YYNGEE, per germline. J gave up 0 bases and V 0 bases, and 7 bases lay outside the gene matches. The CDR3 consists of 18 residues. CDR3 sequence (DNA): TGTGCCAGCAGCGTAGGGCTAGCGGGAGCAACTAGCACAGATACGCAGTATTTT. This gives the protein CASSVGLAGATSTDTQYF. Looking up the rest from reference TRBV9 and TRBJ2-3 gives the full variable domain: DSGVTQTPKHLITATGQRVTLRCSPRSGDLSVYWYQQSLDQGLQFLIQYYNGEERAKGNILERFSAQQFPDLHSELNLSSLELGDSALYFCASSVGLAGATSTDTQYFGPGTRLTVL.